The 5 T cell receptor beta chains below were found in one sample sequenced in a study of Tregs in tolerant kidney transplant recipients (dated by TCRdb to the late 2010s). This sample's time point label indicates: blood sample drawn before combined kidney and bone marrow transplant. Preparation of the library involved the immunoSEQ multiplex PCR assay. Held by TCRdb, this immuneACCESS table contains in-frame sequences only and omits some clones. Under half of the omission traces to an unresolved V gene where checked; the cause of the rest is unknown. The sample table shows fewer than 65,000 clones, and over 75% are seen once. Around 1.9% of the sample belongs to the ten largest clones. The sequencing here drew on Tregs from blood, taken before the transplant. These TCRs come from a human donor who received a combined kidney and bone marrow transplant.

The chain joins TRBV7-9 to TRBJ1-4; D remains unclear. This CDR3 is 16 amino acids long. V shed 3 bases and J shed 7 bases, with 18 bases lying between them. CDR1 and CDR2 (germline): SEHNR, FQNEAQ (reference sequence). In DNA form, the CDR3 reads TGTGCCAGCAGCTTCGGGAAGAACCTACAACGTGAAAAACTGTTTTTT. This gives the protein CASSFGKNLQREKLFF.

This sequence joins TRBV5-1 and TRBJ1-6; 9 bases align to TRBD1. The CDR3 is made up of 13 amino acids. J was trimmed by 13 bases and V by 3 bases; bases with no gene match: 5. Germline V gene lookup returns CDR1 SGHRS and CDR2 YFSETQ. The CDR3 protein is CASSYGDRDPLHF. In DNA form, the CDR3 reads TGCGCCAGCAGCTACGGGGACAGGGATCCCCTCCACTTT.

The chain links TRBV2 to TRBJ1-2; the D is unclear. This CDR3 spans 12 amino acids. Trimming took 5 bases from V and 8 from J, leaving 12 bases between them. Germline CDR1 and CDR2: SNHLY and FYNNEI. CDR3 nucleotide sequence: TGTGCCAGCAGTCCGGGCCTAGGCGGCTACACCTTC. Translated: CASSPGLGGYTF.

The gene calls are TRBV9 and TRBJ2-1; 7 bases fit TRBD1. Germline V lookup: CDR1 SGDLS, CDR2 YYNGEE. V shed 3 bases and J 11 bases; nucleotides not matched to a gene: 8. The CDR3 covers 13 residues. This CDR3 is CASSGGGSSKQFF. CDR3 sequence (DNA): TGTGCCAGCAGCGGAGGGGGCAGTTCCAAGCAGTTCTTC.

The chain joins TRBV6-5 to TRBJ2-3, with D possibly TRBD2 on 7 matching bases. Trimming removed 6 bases at V and 3 bases at J, with 16 bases between. Per germline, CDR1 MNHEY and CDR2 SVGAGI. The CDR3 spans 15 residues. Here the CDR3 reads CASRNQGRVTDTQYF. The CDR3 nucleotides read TGTGCCAGCAGAAATCAGGGGAGGGTTACAGATACGCAGTATTTT.